This TCR beta chain was recorded in a study of blood T cell repertoires in COVID-19. For the study at large: From T cells, B-cell-depleted T cells, or PBMCs came the material, which was cDNA or gDNA.

The authors' processing: Reference gene primer amplification yielded estimated nucleated cell counts. Using immunoSEQ multiplex PCR, the repertoire was profiled, and TCRdb retains in-frame clones only, with some absent. V and J calls and clone size are those listed in that table; D and trimming were worked out from the DNA. Among around 200,000 clones listed, roughly 80% were seen once. The germline V gene has CDR1 MNHEY and CDR2 SVGEGT. CDR3 length equals 16 residues. Trimming removed 6 bases from V and 0 bases from J, with 18 bases in between. This chain connects TRBV6-2 or TRBV6-3 to TRBJ2-7; D unresolved. The sequenced sample consisted of peripheral blood. The TCR sequence derives from a woman over 75 with acute or convalescent COVID-19. This CDR3 is CASSQTTRPSSYEQYF. The CDR3 nucleotides read TGTGCCAGCAGCCAGACGACCAGGCCAAGCTCCTACGAGCAGTACTTC.